These 2 T cell receptor beta chains share one sample of origin, sequenced in a study of cytomegalovirus exposure and HLA in healthy donors. The PCR contained 60 Vbeta and 13 Jbeta primers. Sequencing was performed with immunoSEQ multiplex PCR; in TCRdb, only in-frame clones are kept and a portion is missing. The table lists more than 90,000 clones, 60% to 75% of them singletons. What was sequenced was PBMCs. These receptors all stem from a man aged 50 to 59 in good health and CMV-seronegative.

The chain combines TRBV11-2 with TRBJ2-3; perhaps TRBD1 as D (6 bases). Germline V lookup: CDR1 SGHAT, CDR2 FQNNGV. The CDR3 sequence is 16 residues long. V lost 0 bases and J 5 bases, leaving 15 bases between the germline ends. CDR3 nucleotides: TGTGCCAGCAGCTTAGACAGGGGCCCGGGCGGAGATACGCAGTATTTT. Its translation is CASSLDRGPGGDTQYF.

This chain joins TRBV5-4 and TRBJ2-7; 7 bases are a match to TRBD2. The J segment lost 2 bases and the V segment lost 7 bases, leaving 9 bases of the junction unmatched. The CDR3 has 14 amino acids. CDR1 and CDR2 from the germline V gene are SGHNT and YYREEE (reference sequence). The CDR3 here is CASSRREGTYEQYF. CDR3 bases: TGTGCCAGCTCCCGGAGGGAGGGAACCTACGAGCAGTACTTC.